This entry concerns a single T cell receptor (beta chain). These data belong to a study of T-cell reconstitution after alpha-beta-depleted transplantation in children. The V and J ends lost 4 bases and 3 bases respectively, with 13 bases between them. CDR3 size: 14 residues. CDR1 and CDR2 (germline): SGHRS, YFSETQ. It was with unique molecular identifiers that the TCRbeta library was prepared. TCRdb re-called the PCR reads with MiXCR, one entry per CDR3 protein. The table lists approximately 390,000 distinct CDR3 sequences, 11% of them singletons. Sequenced material: PBMCs from the stem cell graft donor, taken from the stem cell graft. The receptor comes from a human donor who donated a stem cell graft to a child with acute myeloid leukemia. This chain connects TRBV5-1 to TRBJ1-2; perhaps TRBD1 as D (5 bases). The CDR3 loop reads CASSPDTADYGYTF. The CDR3 DNA sequence: TGCGCCAGCAGCCCGGACACTGCCGACTATGGCTACACCTTC.